A selection of T cell receptor beta chains follows, all from one sample in a study of esophageal squamous cell carcinoma under preoperative chemotherapy. TCRdb ran MiXCR on the PCR reads and lists one entry per CDR3 protein. The profile shows around 30,000 distinct CDR3 sequences, 40% to 60% of them singletons. Collection of the sample occurred from a patient given preoperative chemotherapy. These receptors were taken from a human donor with esophageal squamous cell carcinoma. The donor label of this sample is uncertain. Each CDR3 is given with its conserved first and last residue. The order of the fields is D gene, clone size, J gene, V gene, CDR3 protein, CDR3 DNA. A D gene is named only where the DNA matches it firmly. Size tells how often a clone was seen (once, few, many) or the class of an expanded clone, and some rows leave it out.

D gene: .
clone size: many
J gene: TRBJ2-7
V gene: TRBV7-8
CDR3 protein: CASAFSGYNEQYF
CDR3 DNA: TGTGCCAGCGCCTTTTCAGGCTACAATGAGCAGTACTTC

D gene: .
clone size: many
J gene: TRBJ2-7
V gene: TRBV6-5
CDR3 protein: CASSPDSEQYF
CDR3 DNA: TGTGCCAGCAGTCCAGACAGCGAGCAGTACTTC

D gene: .
clone size: many
J gene: TRBJ2-1
V gene: TRBV24-1
CDR3 protein: CATSPTRVFGSNEQFF
CDR3 DNA: TGTGCCACCAGTCCTACGCGGGTATTTGGTTCGAATGAGCAGTTCTTC

D gene: TRBD2
clone size: .
J gene: TRBJ2-5
V gene: TRBV6-1
CDR3 protein: CASMELAGRNEQYF
CDR3 DNA: TGTGCCAGCATGGAACTAGCGGGAAGGAATGAGCAGTACTTC

D gene: .
clone size: .
J gene: TRBJ2-7
V gene: TRBV7-9
CDR3 protein: CGSGSGPAATDTQYF
CDR3 DNA: TGTGGCAGCGGCTCGGGGCCGGCAGCCACAGATACGCAGTACTTC

D gene: .
clone size: .
J gene: TRBJ2-7
V gene: TRBV27
CDR3 protein: CATSWGAASYEQYF
CDR3 DNA: TGTGCCACCTCTTGGGGGGCGGCCTCCTACGAGCAGTACTTC

D gene: .
clone size: many
J gene: TRBJ2-3
V gene: TRBV5-1
CDR3 protein: CASSLSGGSTDTQYF
CDR3 DNA: TGCGCCAGCAGCTTGAGTGGGGGAAGCACAGATACGCAGTATTTT

D gene: .
clone size: .
J gene: TRBJ2-3
V gene: TRBV6-1
CDR3 protein: CASSERVGRGPDTQYF
CDR3 DNA: TGTGCCAGCAGTGAACGGGTGGGGCGAGGCCCAGATACCCAGTATTTC

D gene: TRBD1
clone size: many
J gene: TRBJ2-7
V gene: TRBV11-3
CDR3 protein: CASRDRAKDEQYF
CDR3 DNA: TGTGCCAGCAGAGACAGGGCGAAAGACGAGCAGTACTTC

D gene: .
clone size: .
J gene: TRBJ2-1
V gene: TRBV7-6
CDR3 protein: CASSLEGAQANEQFF
CDR3 DNA: TGTGCCAGCAGCTTGGAGGGGGCGCAGGCCAATGAGCAGTTCTTC

D gene: .
clone size: .
J gene: TRBJ1-1
V gene: TRBV6-1
CDR3 protein: CASSLKGVFEAFF
CDR3 DNA: TGTGCCAGCAGCCTAAAGGGGGTTTTTGAAGCTTTCTTT

D gene: TRBD1
clone size: .
J gene: TRBJ1-1
V gene: TRBV6-1
CDR3 protein: CASRQDRGATEAFF
CDR3 DNA: TGTGCCAGCAGACAGGACAGGGGAGCCACTGAAGCTTTCTTT

D gene: .
clone size: .
J gene: TRBJ2-6
V gene: TRBV12-3/TRBV12-4
CDR3 protein: CASSFSGAYDLTF
CDR3 DNA: TGTGCCAGCAGTTTCTCTGGGGCCTACGACCTGACTTTC

D gene: TRBD1
clone size: many
J gene: TRBJ1-5
V gene: TRBV7-8
CDR3 protein: CASSPTTGNNQPQHF
CDR3 DNA: TGTGCCAGCAGCCCAACGACAGGGAACAATCAGCCCCAGCATTTT

D gene: .
clone size: .
J gene: TRBJ2-4
V gene: TRBV5-1
CDR3 protein: CASNVNQDNEQYF
CDR3 DNA: TGCGCCAGCAACGTGAACCAGGACAATGAGCAGTACTTC

D gene: .
clone size: .
J gene: TRBJ2-4
V gene: TRBV10-3
CDR3 protein: CAAGRGGWDEDIQYF
CDR3 DNA: TGTGCCGCGGGGAGGGGGGGCTGGGACGAAGACATTCAGTACTTC

D gene: TRBD2
clone size: few
J gene: TRBJ2-5
V gene: TRBV27
CDR3 protein: CASSFSGSETQYF
CDR3 DNA: TGTGCCAGCAGTTTCAGCGGGAGTGAGACCCAGTACTTC

D gene: .
clone size: .
J gene: TRBJ2-5
V gene: TRBV10-3
CDR3 protein: CAGRAGRAVETQYF
CDR3 DNA: TGTGCGGGCCGCGCGGGACGAGCCGTCGAGACGCAGTATTTC

D gene: TRBD1
clone size: .
J gene: TRBJ1-1
V gene: TRBV19
CDR3 protein: CASSPMGQHEAFF
CDR3 DNA: TGTGCCAGTAGCCCGATGGGACAGCATGAAGCTTTCTTT

D gene: TRBD2
clone size: many
J gene: TRBJ2-1
V gene: TRBV7-6
CDR3 protein: CASSLANRGLLLAGAYNEQFF
CDR3 DNA: TGTGCCAGCAGCTTAGCGAACAGGGGACTTTTACTAGCGGGGGCCTACAATGAGCAGTTCTTC

D gene: TRBD2
clone size: few
J gene: TRBJ2-1
V gene: TRBV11-3
CDR3 protein: CASSSGGGGSYNEQFF
CDR3 DNA: TGTGCCAGCAGCTCCGGGGGGGGTGGGTCCTACAATGAGCAGTTCTTC

D gene: .
clone size: many
J gene: TRBJ1-2
V gene: TRBV7-8
CDR3 protein: CASSSYQALYGYTF
CDR3 DNA: TGTGCCAGCAGCTCCTACCAAGCGCTTTATGGCTACACCTTC

D gene: TRBD2
clone size: few
J gene: TRBJ2-3
V gene: TRBV20-1
CDR3 protein: CSARDGFGTSGGAPDTQYF
CDR3 DNA: TGCAGTGCTAGAGATGGATTCGGGACTAGCGGGGGGGCGCCAGATACGCAGTATTTT